The 14 T cell receptor beta chains in this list originate from one sample, sequenced in a study of cytomegalovirus exposure and HLA in healthy donors. PCR was performed using 60 Vbeta and 13 Jbeta primers. Some clones are missing from TCRdb's copy, which holds only in-frame ones; the method was immunoSEQ multiplex PCR. The table records tens of thousands of clones, 75% to 80% of them present only once. Specimen: PBMCs. The receptors derive from a woman aged 40 to 49 in good health and CMV-seropositive.

This clone was counted once. The V and J genes are TRBV5-3 and TRBJ2-7; 8 nucleotides match TRBD1. TRBV5-3 is labeled an ORF, and its function is uncertain. After removal of 8 bases from V and 4 bases from J, the junction contained 11 bases not matched to a gene. The CDR3 loop spans 14 amino acids. The CDR3 nucleotides are TGTGCCAGGGACTCGACAGGGGTTCAATACGAGCAGTACTTC. This translates into CARDSTGVQYEQYF.

The chain links TRBV11-3 to TRBJ2-2; D call uncertain. Trimming cost V 5 bases and J 5 bases, with 12 bases left between them. The V gene's germline CDR1 is SGHNT and CDR2 YENEEA. This CDR3 is 14 amino acids long. CDR3 amino acids: CASSPWRSTGELFF. CDR3 DNA: TGTGCCAGCAGCCCTTGGAGATCGACCGGGGAGCTGTTTTTT. Full variable domain (remainder filled in from reference TRBV11-3 and TRBJ2-2): EAGVVQSPRYKIIEKKQPVAFWCNPISGHNTLYWYLQNLGQGPELLIRYENEEAVDDSQLPKDRFSAERLKGVDSTLKIQPAELGDSAVYLCASSPWRSTGELFFGEGSRLTVL.

The CDR3 DNA is TGCAGCGTAACGGGGACAGGGGGCGACGAGCAGTACTTC. Translated: CSVTGTGGDEQYF. The chain recombines TRBV29-1 with TRBJ2-7, with TRBD1 identical over 12 bases. Unmatched junction bases numbered 5, after V lost 6 bases and J lost 5 bases. The V gene's germline CDR1 is SQVTM and CDR2 ANQGSEA. The CDR3 loop spans 13 amino acids.

This rearrangement joins TRBV5-5 to TRBJ2-3; 9 positions match TRBD2. The V gene end was trimmed by 0 bases and the J gene end by 5 bases; junction bases not matched to a gene: 7. CDR1 is SGHKS, CDR2 YYEKEE, per germline (reference sequence). The CDR3 sequence is 16 residues long. The CDR3 DNA is TGTGCCAGCAGCTTGGTAGGGCGGGAGGGCCTAGATACGCAGTATTTT. Protein sequence: CASSLVGREGLDTQYF.

The V call is TRBV9, the J call TRBJ2-5; TRBD1 is a possible D gene (6 bases). V gave up 3 bases and J gave up 7 bases, with 13 bases separating them. This CDR3 has 13 amino acids. CDR1 is SGDLS and CDR2 is YYNGEE in the germline V gene. The DNA for the CDR3 is TGTGCCAGCAGCGGACAGGATATGGGGACCCAGTACTTC. It specifies CASSGQDMGTQYF.

The CDR3 nucleotides read TGCGCCAGCAGCCGGCGGAGGACAGGGGGGGCTGAAGATGAGCAGTTCTTC. This gives the protein CASSRRRTGGAEDEQFF. The rearrangement joins TRBV5-1 to TRBJ2-1, with 10 nucleotides matching TRBD1. The CDR3 length is 17 residues. Per the germline V gene, CDR1 is SGHRS and CDR2 is YFSETQ. With 4 bases clipped from V and 8 bases from J, the junction kept 15 bases outside the gene matches.

V is TRBV13 and J is TRBJ2-7; D is possibly TRBD1 (6 bases). The CDR3 contains 14 residues. Germline CDR1 reads PRHDT; CDR2 reads FYEKMQ (reference sequence). V was cut by 5 bases and J by 5 bases, with 16 bases left in between. The CDR3 reads CASSLNRDRNEQYF. The CDR3 bases are TGTGCCAGCAGCCTGAACAGGGATCGGAACGAGCAGTACTTC. The full variable domain, with the rest looked up from reference TRBV13 and TRBJ2-7, is AAGVIQSPRHLIKEKRETATLKCYPIPRHDTVYWYQQGPGQDPQFLISFYEKMQSDKGSIPDRFSAQQFSDYHSELNMSSLELGDSALYFCASSLNRDRNEQYFGPGTRLTVT.

The chain joins TRBV11-3 to TRBJ2-2, with TRBD2 matching 12 bases. The trim removed 5 bases at V and 6 bases at J, leaving 10 bases unmatched. There are 17 residues in the CDR3. CDR1 SGHNT and CDR2 YENEEA come from the germline V gene. The CDR3 DNA reads TGTGCCAGCAGCAGCGAAATACTAGCGGGAGGAGCCGGGGAGCTGTTTTTT. This gives the protein CASSSEILAGGAGELFF.

In DNA form, the CDR3 reads TGTGCCAGCAGCACCGACAGGGAAGAGACCCAGTACTTC. Its protein product is CASSTDREETQYF. The V and J genes are TRBV9 and TRBJ2-5; 7 positions agree with TRBD1. The CDR3 spans 13 residues. The germline V gene has CDR1 SGDLS and CDR2 YYNGEE. V was clipped by 4 bases and J by 3 bases; unmatched bases: 3. Filled out from reference TRBV9 and TRBJ2-5, the complete variable domain reads DSGVTQTPKHLITATGQRVTLRCSPRSGDLSVYWYQQSLDQGLQFLIQYYNGEERAKGNILERFSAQQFPDLHSELNLSSLELGDSALYFCASSTDREETQYFGPGTRLLVL.

V is TRBV5-6 and J is TRBJ1-5, with D possibly matching TRBD1 (6 bases). Germline V gene sequence: CDR1 SGHDT, CDR2 YYEEEE. V shed 1 base and J shed 7 bases, with 24 bases lying between them. CDR3 length: 18 amino acids. CDR3 in amino acids: CASSLRGQLGAPRQPQHF. The CDR3 DNA reads TGTGCCAGCAGCTTGAGGGGACAATTAGGGGCCCCGAGACAGCCCCAGCATTTT.

The chain employs TRBV7-3 and TRBJ2-2; D is possibly TRBD2 (5 bases). This CDR3 region has 14 residues. The germline V and J ends were trimmed by 2 bases and 5 bases, with 9 bases remaining between them. Looked up from germline, CDR1 is SGHTA and CDR2 is FQGTGA. CDR3: CASSLEGWTGELFF. CDR3 bases: TGTGCCAGCAGCTTAGAGGGCTGGACCGGGGAGCTGTTTTTT.

The chain carries TRBV19 and TRBJ1-5, with 7 bases that match TRBD1. CDR1 is LNHDA and CDR2 is SQIVND in the germline V gene (reference sequence). The CDR3 totals 15 residues. Losses at the gene ends were 3 bases for V and 3 bases for J; bases not matched to a gene: 5. DNA for the CDR3: TGTGCCAGTAGTATCCGGGACAGAGACAATCAGCCCCAGCATTTT. Its translation is CASSIRDRDNQPQHF.

The chain is built from TRBV5-1 and TRBJ2-1; 8 nucleotides agree with TRBD2. Germline CDR1 SGHRS, CDR2 YFSETQ. Trimming removed 1 base from V and 2 bases from J; junction bases left unmatched: 2. This CDR3 is built from 15 residues. The CDR3 reads CASSLTSGTYNEQFF. CDR3 bases: TGCGCCAGCAGCTTGACTAGCGGCACCTACAATGAGCAGTTCTTC.

The rearrangement joins TRBV10-3 to TRBJ2-7, with 12 bases identical to TRBD2. Trimming removed 3 bases from V and 5 bases from J; junction bases left unmatched: 8. The CDR3 has 16 amino acids. Germline CDR1 is ENHRY and CDR2 is SYGVKD. Here the CDR3 DNA reads TGTGCCATCAGTGACCCCGGAGGACTAGCGGGACACGAGCAGTACTTC. It encodes CAISDPGGLAGHEQYF.